This T cell receptor (beta chain) appears in the sequencing data of a study of T cells after yellow fever vaccination. Study-wide findings and caveats: The secondary response showed a weaker magnitude and a faster peak, day 5 versus 15.

In TCRdb, the 5' RACE reads were re-called with MiXCR into one record per CDR3 protein. Altogether roughly 120,000 distinct CDR3 sequences are present, under 9% being singletons, with the ten largest covering less than 30%. This clonotype showed up just a few times. What it recognizes is unknown. Germline V gene lookup returns CDR1 SEHNR and CDR2 FQNEAQ (reference sequence). Trimming removed 6 bases from V and 4 bases from J, with 6 bases in between. The CDR3 has 11 amino acids. The sequence came from a man under 40 who received the YFV17D yellow fever vaccine. The source was CD8+ T cells sorted from PBMCs, collected 45 days after the yellow fever booster vaccination. The rearrangement links TRBV7-9 to TRBJ1-1, with D hard to call. The CDR3 DNA is TGTGCCAGCAGGGAATTCACTGAAGCTTTCTTT. Its protein product is CASREFTEAFF.